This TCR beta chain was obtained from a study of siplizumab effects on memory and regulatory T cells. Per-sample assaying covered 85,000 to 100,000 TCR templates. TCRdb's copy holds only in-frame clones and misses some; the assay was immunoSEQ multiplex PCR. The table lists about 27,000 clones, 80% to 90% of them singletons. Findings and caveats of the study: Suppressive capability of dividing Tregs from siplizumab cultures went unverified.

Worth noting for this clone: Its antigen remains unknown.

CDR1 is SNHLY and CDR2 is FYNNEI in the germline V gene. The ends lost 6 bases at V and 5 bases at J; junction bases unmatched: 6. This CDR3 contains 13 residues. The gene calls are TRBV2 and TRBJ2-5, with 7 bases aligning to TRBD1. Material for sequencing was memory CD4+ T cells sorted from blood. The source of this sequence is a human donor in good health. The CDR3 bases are TGTGCCAGCAGCGCCGACAGGGTCGAGACCCAGTACTTC. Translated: CASSADRVETQYF.